Following are 17 T cell receptor beta chains from one sample sequenced in a study of shared clonotypes between healthy human individuals. TCRdb's copy holds only in-frame clones and misses some; the assay was immunoSEQ multiplex PCR. The data contain millions of clones, around nine tenths of them singletons. Sequenced sample: naive CD4+ T cells sorted from blood. Subset reported: CD45RA+ positively selected. Receptor source: a man between 18 and 29 years old in good health.

The gene calls are TRBV7-2 and TRBJ2-3; 10 nucleotides line up with TRBD2. Trimming took 5 bases from V and 8 from J; bases not matched to a gene: 7. The CDR3 loop spans 14 amino acids. The germline V gene encodes CDR1 SGHTA and CDR2 FQGNSA. CDR3: CASSPIAGGGTQYF. For the CDR3, the DNA is TGTGCCAGCAGCCCCATAGCGGGAGGAGGTACGCAGTATTTT.

This clone was detected a few times. The chain carries TRBV7-2 and TRBJ1-5; a possible D gene is TRBD1 (6 bases). V shed 7 bases and J shed 2 bases, with 12 bases lying between them. The CDR3 length is 14 residues. In germline, CDR1 is SGHTA, CDR2 FQGNSA. CDR3 sequence (DNA): TGTGCCAGCAATTGGGAGGGGGGCAATCAGCCCCAGCATTTT. This gives the protein CASNWEGGNQPQHF.

The rearrangement uses TRBV4-1 and TRBJ1-3; unclear D gene. The CDR3 extends over 16 amino acids. The germline gives CDR1 MGHRA, CDR2 YSYEKL. V was clipped by 2 bases and J by 8 bases, with 19 bases between them. This CDR3 is CASSQPGRQNSDTIYF. DNA for the CDR3: TGCGCCAGCAGCCAACCCGGCCGGCAGAACTCGGACACCATATATTTT.

The gene calls are TRBV7-9 and TRBJ1-5; 12 nucleotides align to TRBD1. The CDR3 totals 17 residues. Germline CDR1 reads SEHNR; CDR2 reads FQNEAQ (reference sequence). V shed 1 base, J shed 2 bases, and the junction held 3 bases outside the gene matches. CDR3 DNA: TGTGCCAGCAGCTTAGTGGGGACAGGGGGCCGCAATCAGCCCCAGCATTTT. It specifies CASSLVGTGGRNQPQHF.

This chain links TRBV4-2 with TRBJ1-4; D unclear. V lost 1 base and J lost 5, with 14 bases in between. CDR1 is LGHNA, CDR2 YNFKEQ, per germline. The CDR3 is 16 amino acids. CDR3 DNA sequence: TGTGCCAGCAGCCAAGGTCGCGGGCAGGAGAATGAAAAACTGTTTTTT. Its translation: CASSQGRGQENEKLFF.

J is TRBJ1-4 and V is TRBV10-1; D is perhaps TRBD1 (5 bases). V was shortened by 8 bases and J by 8 bases, with 15 bases between the two germline ends. CDR1 is WNHNN, CDR2 SYGVQD, per germline (reference sequence). The CDR3 consists of 13 residues. CDR3 protein: CASPFVRDEKLFF. CDR3 bases: TGCGCCAGCCCCTTCGTAAGGGACGAAAAACTGTTTTTT.

J is TRBJ1-3 and V is TRBV19; 8 bases align to TRBD1. V was clipped by 4 bases and J by 0 bases; unmatched bases: 14. The V gene's germline CDR1 is LNHDA and CDR2 SQIVND (reference sequence). CDR3 length equals 19 residues. CDR3 DNA: TGTGCCAGTAGTACGCTACACGGGACAGGAGGAAGCTCTGGAAACACCATATATTTT. This sequence encodes CASSTLHGTGGSSGNTIYF. Complete variable domain (other parts from reference TRBV19 and TRBJ1-3): DGGITQSPKYLFRKEGQNVTLSCEQNLNHDAMYWYRQDPGQGLRLIYYSQIVNDFQKGDIAEGYSVSREKKESFPLTVTSAQKNPTAFYLCASSTLHGTGGSSGNTIYFGEGSWLTVV.

The chain is built from TRBV19 and TRBJ2-7; possibly TRBD1 for D (5 bases). This CDR3 has 14 amino acids. With 1 base removed from V and 2 bases from J, the gap between germline ends came to 9 bases. Germline V gives CDR1 LNHDA, CDR2 SQIVND (reference sequence). CDR3 sequence (DNA): TGTGCCAGTAGTATAGGTCCAGGGCCCTACGAGCAGTACTTC. Translating it yields CASSIGPGPYEQYF.

The chain uses TRBV14 and TRBJ1-1; TRBD1 aligns across 7 bases. This CDR3 is 15 amino acids long. Looked up from germline, CDR1 is SGHDN and CDR2 is FVKESK. V lost 3 bases and J lost 0; bases outside the gene matches: 4. This chain's CDR3 is CASSHRDSMNTEAFF. CDR3 coding DNA: TGTGCCAGCAGCCATAGGGACAGCATGAACACTGAAGCTTTCTTT.

The chain carries TRBV19 and TRBJ1-2, with no clear D. This CDR3 is built from 14 residues. V was cut by 0 bases and J by 5 bases, with 10 bases left in between. Germline V gene lookup returns CDR1 LNHDA and CDR2 SQIVND (reference sequence). The CDR3 sequence: CASSIETVGYGYTF. CDR3 sequence (DNA): TGTGCCAGTAGTATAGAAACGGTCGGTTATGGCTACACCTTC.

The genes are TRBV5-1 and TRBJ2-2, with D tentatively TRBD2 (5 bases). Trimming took off 3 bases at V and 4 bases at J, with 16 bases between the two ends. The CDR3 is 16 amino acids. Germline CDR1 reads SGHRS; CDR2 reads YFSETQ. Here the CDR3 reads CASSWETVVGTGELFF. CDR3 DNA: TGCGCCAGCAGCTGGGAGACGGTTGTTGGCACCGGGGAGCTGTTTTTT. Full variable domain (remainder filled in from reference TRBV5-1 and TRBJ2-2): KAGVTQTPRYLIKTRGQQVTLSCSPISGHRSVSWYQQTPGQGLQFLFEYFSETQRNKGNFPGRFSGRQFSNSRSEMNVSTLELGDSALYLCASSWETVVGTGELFFGEGSRLTVL.

The genes are TRBV18 and TRBJ1-1; D remains unclear. Germline CDR1 is KGHSH and CDR2 is LQKENI. Trimming pared 8 bases from V and 1 base from J, leaving 14 bases between. CDR3 size: 14 residues. In DNA form, the CDR3 reads TGTGCCAGCACCGACGTGGCGGGGAACACTGAAGCTTTCTTT. The encoded protein is CASTDVAGNTEAFF.

This clone was observed once. The rearrangement links TRBV18 to TRBJ1-1; TRBD1 agrees at 7 bases. This CDR3 is 14 amino acids long. The junction had 3 bases not matched to a gene; V was cut back by 0 bases and J by 5 bases. CDR1 KGHSH and CDR2 LQKENI come from the germline V gene. DNA of the CDR3: TGTGCCAGCTCACCACCGGCCAGGGGGACTGAAGCTTTCTTT. Residues: CASSPPARGTEAFF.

This chain connects TRBV11-3 to TRBJ2-5, with D perhaps TRBD1 or TRBD2 (6 bases each). Trimming pared 5 bases from V and 2 bases from J, leaving 12 bases between. The CDR3 has 14 residues. CDR1 is SGHNT and CDR2 is YENEEA in the germline V gene. CDR3 sequence (DNA): TGTGCCAGCAGCGGGGGCGGGATTCAAGAGACCCAGTACTTC. As protein: CASSGGGIQETQYF.

This chain connects TRBV7-2 to TRBJ2-1, with D perhaps being TRBD1 or TRBD2 (5 bases each). Germline V gives CDR1 SGHTA, CDR2 FQGNSA. V shed 1 base and J shed 5 bases, with 9 bases lying between them. The CDR3 length is 14 residues. This chain's CDR3 is CASSLGGTDNEQFF. The CDR3 region has the DNA TGTGCCAGCAGCTTAGGAGGGACCGACAATGAGCAGTTCTTC.

This chain connects TRBV19 to TRBJ1-4; 7 bases map to TRBD1. The CDR3 length is 15 residues. Germline CDR1 is LNHDA and CDR2 is SQIVND (reference sequence). V gave up 4 bases and J gave up 7 bases; unmatched junction bases: 9. CDR3 sequence reads: CASSTSDREGEKLFF. CDR3 nucleotides: TGTGCCAGTAGTACGAGCGACAGGGAGGGTGAAAAACTGTTTTTT.

The chain's CDR3 is CASRRGLGDGKLFF. CDR3 sequence (DNA): TGTGCCAGCCGCAGGGGCCTAGGGGACGGAAAACTGTTTTTT. V is TRBV6-5 and J is TRBJ1-4; a possible D gene is TRBD1 (6 bases). This CDR3 is 14 amino acids long. Germline V lookup: CDR1 MNHEY, CDR2 SVGAGI. V shed 8 bases and J shed 10 bases, with 20 bases lying between them.